This passage covers 12 T cell receptor beta chains from one sample sequenced in a study of CD8 T cells in Susac syndrome. Random hexamers primed reverse transcription of about 0.45 to 1 ug RNA. TCRdb reprocessed the immunoSEQ multiplex PCR reads via MiXCR and lists one record per CDR3 protein. The sample contains approximately 150,000 distinct CDR3 sequences, approximately 93% of which appear only once. The sequenced sample was CD4+ T cells from PBMCs. The receptors shown here come from a human donor in good health.

The chain combines TRBV19 with TRBJ2-7; D not certain. Germline assignment: CDR1 LNHDA and CDR2 SQIVND (reference sequence). CDR3 length: 14 amino acids. Trimming took off 2 bases at V and 3 bases at J, with 11 bases between the two ends. CDR3 sequence: CASSISGKDYEQYF. CDR3 bases: TGTGCCAGTAGTATAAGTGGGAAGGACTACGAGCAGTACTTC.

The rearrangement joins TRBV29-1 to TRBJ1-2; TRBD1 aligns across 7 bases. Germline V gene data show CDR1 as SQVTM and CDR2 as ANQGSEA. V shed 6 bases and J 3 bases; nucleotides not matched to a gene: 4. CDR3 length: 12 amino acids. CDR3 loop: CSVPTGDYGYTF. DNA for the CDR3: TGCAGCGTCCCTACAGGGGACTATGGCTACACCTTC. The whole variable domain, remainder taken from reference TRBV29-1 and TRBJ1-2, is SAVISQKPSRDICQRGTSLTIQCQVDSQVTMMFWYRQQPGQSLTLIATANQGSEATYESGFVIDKFPISRPNLTFSTLTVSNMSPEDSSIYLCSVPTGDYGYTFGSGTRLTVV.

This chain links TRBV5-1 with TRBJ1-5, with unresolved D. This CDR3 spans 13 amino acids. V lost 2 bases and J 3 bases, leaving 6 bases between the germline ends. Germline-derived CDR1 and CDR2 are SGHRS and YFSETQ. CDR3 nucleotide sequence: TGCGCCAGCAGCTTAAGCCCCAATCAGCCCCAGCATTTT. It is translated as CASSLSPNQPQHF.

The chain links TRBV3-1 to TRBJ2-1; TRBD1 is a possible D gene (6 bases). Germline CDR1 and CDR2: LGHDT and YNNKEL (reference sequence). The CDR3 is made up of 17 amino acids. The germline V and J ends were trimmed by 0 bases and 1 base, with 13 bases remaining between them. This CDR3 is CASSQDLQGRSYNEQFF. The DNA for the CDR3 is TGTGCCAGCAGCCAAGACCTACAGGGCCGGTCCTACAATGAGCAGTTCTTC.

This chain joins TRBV5-1 and TRBJ2-5, with TRBD2 identical over 7 bases. Trimming cost V 7 bases and J 2 bases; bases outside gene matches: 14. CDR1 and CDR2 (germline): SGHRS, YFSETQ. This CDR3 is 16 amino acids long. The CDR3: CASVKVSGGAQETQYF. CDR3 DNA: TGCGCCAGCGTAAAAGTGTCGGGAGGAGCACAAGAGACCCAGTACTTC.

This chain connects TRBV14 to TRBJ1-3, with D perhaps TRBD1 (5 bases). The germline V and J ends were trimmed by 4 bases and 0 bases, with 16 bases remaining between them. Germline CDR1 and CDR2: SGHDN and FVKESK. CDR3 length equals 17 residues. The CDR3 loop reads CASSPQGARASGNTIYF. The DNA of the CDR3 is TGTGCCAGCAGCCCCCAGGGAGCGAGGGCCTCTGGAAACACCATATATTTT.

The chain combines TRBV10-3 with TRBJ2-3; TRBD2 agrees at 11 bases. This CDR3 region has 16 residues. Germline V gene sequence: CDR1 ENHRY, CDR2 SYGVKD. The V and J ends lost 5 bases and 2 bases, in that order; junction bases with no gene match: 6. The CDR3 coding sequence is TGTGCCATCAGTCCTGGTAGCGGGAGGGTCACAGATACGCAGTATTTT. Its translation: CAISPGSGRVTDTQYF.

The V and J genes are TRBV18 and TRBJ1-1, with 8 bases fitting TRBD1. Losses at the gene ends were 2 bases for V and 7 bases for J; bases not matched to a gene: 9. Germline lookup yields CDR1 KGHSH and CDR2 LQKENI. The CDR3 totals 15 residues. CDR3 nucleotides: TGTGCCAGCTCACCAGGGACAGGACTTTCCGGTGAAGCTTTCTTT. Residues: CASSPGTGLSGEAFF.

The rearrangement uses TRBV4-1 and TRBJ2-7; D is tentatively TRBD1 or TRBD2 (5 bases each). The CDR3 length is 18 residues. Trimming took off 2 bases at V and 0 bases at J, with 20 bases between the two ends. Germline V CDR1 and CDR2: MGHRA, YSYEKL. CDR3 sequence: CASSQKPGAGSSSYEQYF. DNA of the CDR3: TGCGCCAGCAGCCAAAAACCCGGGGCAGGGTCTAGCTCCTACGAGCAGTACTTC.

The rearrangement uses TRBV20-1 and TRBJ1-3; D possibly corresponds to TRBD1 (5 bases). Germline V gene data show CDR1 as DFQATT and CDR2 as SNEGSKA (reference sequence). This CDR3 spans 12 amino acids. Trimming took 6 bases from V and 3 from J, leaving 9 bases between them. The CDR3 region is CSAGGDGNTIYF. CDR3 nucleotide sequence: TGCAGTGCCGGGGGGGATGGAAACACCATATATTTT.

The V call is TRBV20-1, the J call TRBJ1-2, with D possibly TRBD1 on 5 matching bases. Germline CDR1 is DFQATT and CDR2 is SNEGSKA (reference sequence). Between the trimmed V and J ends, which lost 1 base and 1 base, there was a span of 10 bases. CDR3 size: 14 residues. Written as DNA, the CDR3 is TGCAGTGCTAGAGTGCAGACAGATAACTATGGCTACACCTTC. It yields the protein CSARVQTDNYGYTF.

The V and J genes are TRBV4-2 and TRBJ1-1; D is ambiguous. Trimming pared 3 bases from V and 0 bases from J, leaving 8 bases between. The CDR3 totals 14 residues. CDR1 and CDR2 (germline): LGHNA, YNFKEQ. For the CDR3, the DNA is TGTGCCAGCAGCCATCCAGGTATGAACACTGAAGCTTTCTTT. Amino acid sequence: CASSHPGMNTEAFF.